Listed here are 9 T cell receptor beta chains from one sample, sequenced in a study of CD4 T cells in relation to SARS-CoV-2 and coronaviruses. Their target antigens are unknown. Measured with immunoSEQ multiplex PCR; TCRdb has only the in-frame clones, and not every one. The sample has tens of thousands of clones, 76% seen once; the top ten hold 29%. Before the COVID-19 pandemic, during about 2011-2019, CD4+ T cells were taken from unexposed donors. Isolation of CD4+ T cells took place after approximately 11 days in culture. Sequenced sample: CD4+ T cells from PBMCs, cultured in vitro. All receptors come from a human donor in good health.

This clone was counted between two and nine times. V usage is TRBV7-3 and J usage is TRBJ2-2; 8 bases are a match to TRBD2. The junction had 5 bases not matched to a gene; V was cut back by 1 base and J by 4 bases. There are 16 residues in the CDR3. Germline CDR1 reads SGHTA; CDR2 reads FQGTGA. CDR3 residues: CASSLRSAGVTGELFF. The CDR3 DNA follows: TGTGCCAGCAGCTTAAGGTCAGCGGGAGTCACCGGGGAGCTGTTTTTT.

The chain has TRBV19 and TRBJ2-5; TRBD1 might be the D (6 bases). The V end lost 3 bases, the J end lost 5 bases, and 16 bases lay between the germline ends. CDR1 and CDR2 from the germline V gene are LNHDA and SQIVND (reference sequence). There are 15 residues in the CDR3. CDR3: CASSIIPGQRETQYF. The CDR3 DNA follows: TGTGCCAGTAGTATTATCCCCGGACAGAGGGAGACCCAGTACTTC.

The table lists this clone with a count of one. The J gene is TRBJ1-1, the V gene TRBV19; D ambiguous. Deletions cut 5 bases from V and 4 bases from J, with 11 bases between. The length of the CDR3 is 13 residues. Germline-derived CDR1 and CDR2 are LNHDA and SQIVND (reference sequence). This chain's CDR3 is CASSLEIGTEAFF. The CDR3 nucleotides are TGTGCCAGTAGTTTGGAAATCGGCACTGAAGCTTTCTTT.

Only a few counts were recorded for this clone. The chain recombines TRBV28 with TRBJ2-7; 10 positions match TRBD1. J was trimmed by 1 base and V by 6 bases; bases with no gene match: 3. This CDR3 region has 14 residues. Germline values: CDR1 MDHEN, CDR2 SYDVKM. CDR3 in amino acids: CASRGTGASYEQYF. CDR3 sequence (DNA): TGTGCCAGCAGGGGGACAGGGGCTTCCTACGAGCAGTACTTC.

V usage is TRBV6-5 and J usage is TRBJ1-4; 7 nucleotides agree with TRBD1. This CDR3 spans 16 amino acids. Trimming took 0 bases from V and 7 from J; bases not matched to a gene: 8. Looked up from germline, CDR1 is MNHEY and CDR2 is SVGAGI. The CDR3 spells CASSYSQIRGSEKLFF. CDR3 DNA sequence: TGTGCCAGCAGTTACTCGCAGATCAGGGGGAGTGAAAAACTGTTTTTT.

This chain connects TRBV19 to TRBJ1-1, with 9 bases that match TRBD1. Germline V gene lookup returns CDR1 LNHDA and CDR2 SQIVND (reference sequence). The junction had 3 bases not matched to a gene; V was cut back by 3 bases and J by 4 bases. The CDR3 covers 14 residues. The CDR3 DNA sequence: TGTGCCAGTAGTATCGGGACAGGGCGCACTGAAGCTTTCTTT. It translates to CASSIGTGRTEAFF.

The rearrangement uses TRBV5-1 and TRBJ2-7; 7 bases are shared with TRBD2. The CDR3 has 16 residues. With V trimmed by 6 bases and J by 5 bases, 17 bases remained unmatched. From germline, CDR1 is SGHRS and CDR2 YFSETQ. CDR3 bases: TGCGCCAGCACAAAGTTGGGTAACGGGAGGATGAACGAGCAGTACTTC. Its translation is CASTKLGNGRMNEQYF. Filled out from reference TRBV5-1 and TRBJ2-7, the complete variable domain reads KAGVTQTPRYLIKTRGQQVTLSCSPISGHRSVSWYQQTPGQGLQFLFEYFSETQRNKGNFPGRFSGRQFSNSRSEMNVSTLELGDSALYLCASTKLGNGRMNEQYFGPGTRLTVT.

This clone came up a few times. The V gene is TRBV5-4, the J gene TRBJ1-1, with a tentative D call TRBD1 (5 bases). V lost 2 bases and J lost 6, with 14 bases in between. Germline V gene sequence: CDR1 SGHNT, CDR2 YYREEE (reference sequence). This CDR3 comprises 14 residues. DNA of the CDR3: TGTGCCAGCAGCTTTCAAGGGGTAGCGGCTGAAGCTTTCTTT. Translation gives CASSFQGVAAEAFF.

This clone was observed a single time. As DNA, the CDR3 is TGTGCCAGCAGCCGACAGGGTACGAACACCGGGGAGCTGTTTTTT. Translation: CASSRQGTNTGELFF. The V and J genes are TRBV7-3 and TRBJ2-2; 7 bases fit TRBD1. V gave up 5 bases and J gave up 0 bases; unmatched junction bases: 3. Germline V gives CDR1 SGHTA, CDR2 FQGTGA. CDR3 size: 15 residues.